This T cell receptor (beta chain) was sequenced in a study of graft-versus-host responses after intestinal transplantation. General study points: Levels of circulating GvH clones at their peak were associated with early post-transplant HvG declines.

Germline lookup yields CDR1 SQVTM and CDR2 ANQGSEA. The V end was cut by 7 bases, the J end by 0 bases, with 12 bases between. The CDR3 is made up of 13 amino acids. Concerning this clone itself: Its target is not known.

TCRdb keeps only in-frame clones here, not all; method: immunoSEQ multiplex PCR. Of 75,000 to 100,000 clones detected, 90% appear once; the ten largest clones hold 15% to 20%. This chain uses TRBV29-1 with TRBJ1-1; a possible D gene is TRBD1 (6 bases). The clonotype originates from a human patient who received an intestinal transplant, so some T cells may come from the graft donor. Sequenced material: PBMCs, taken 453 days after intestinal transplant. CDR3 in amino acids: CSASQGLNTEAFF. CDR3 bases: TGCAGCGCATCACAGGGATTGAACACTGAAGCTTTCTTT.